This T cell receptor (beta chain) is drawn from a study of HIV-infected patients and healthy controls. General study findings and limits: Healthy control repertoires had roughly threefold more distinct CDR3s than untreated HIV+ repertoires, and higher Shannon diversity.

Reverse transcription used roughly 450 ng RNA and constant-region primers for alpha and beta. Separate chain-specific third strand synthesis with multiplexing indices produced the alpha and beta libraries. One primer pair amplified all rearrangements per chain; each cDNA got molecular barcodes. Two random hexamers, added before amplification and joined, formed each molecule's 12-nucleotide barcode. One entry per CDR3 protein results from TCRdb running MiXCR on the 5' RACE reads. The sample records under 20,000 distinct CDR3 sequences, over 5% being singletons. The CDR3 sequence is 14 residues long. V shed 3 bases and J shed 11 bases, with 18 bases lying between them. The V gene's germline CDR1 is MNHEY and CDR2 SVGEGT. This clonotype was found many times. Its antigen is not identified. All unsorted peripheral T cells were captured because whole blood was used without fractionation. RNA came from more than 2 ml of peripheral blood.

Sequenced: blood. The TCR was taken from an adult in good health. The chain carries TRBV6-2 or TRBV6-3 and TRBJ2-3, with D tentatively TRBD1 or TRBD2 (6 bases each). CDR3 in DNA: TGTGCCAGCAGTTATGCCGGGGGCCAATTGGGGCAGTATTTT. The encoded protein is CASSYAGGQLGQYF.